Following are 17 T cell receptor beta chains from one sample sequenced in a study of OX40 agonist ivuxolimab in advanced cancers. The library was prepared using the immunoSEQ multiplex PCR assay. The table comes from immuneACCESS by way of TCRdb, which keeps in-frame sequences with V and J called. Part of the clones is missing from these tables; in studies checked, under half for an unresolved V gene and the rest for unknown reasons. In all, the sample holds more than 25,000 clones, and about 83% of those were seen once. Of the sample, 25% falls within the top ten clones. Sequences were derived from CD4+ or CD8+ T cells sorted from blood, sampled in a trial of the OX40 agonist ivuxolimab. These receptors were obtained from an adult with an advanced solid tumor such as melanoma, head and neck, liver or kidney cancer.

This chain joins TRBV15 and TRBJ1-5; D perhaps matches TRBD1 (5 bases). With 0 bases removed from V and 3 bases from J, the gap between germline ends came to 9 bases. This CDR3 comprises 15 residues. Germline CDR1 and CDR2: LNHNV and YYDKDF (reference sequence). CDR3: CATSRDSGVNQPQHF. The DNA for the CDR3 is TGTGCCACCAGCAGAGATTCGGGGGTCAATCAGCCCCAGCATTTT.

CDR3: CASSSFLSSANTEAFF. Here the CDR3 DNA reads TGTGCCAGTAGTTCGTTCCTTTCTTCAGCGAACACTGAAGCTTTCTTT. The chain carries TRBV19 and TRBJ1-1; D not resolved. The CDR3 has 16 amino acids. Trimming shortened V by 5 bases and J by 1 base, and 17 bases separated the two germline ends. Looked up from germline, CDR1 is LNHDA and CDR2 is SQIVND (reference sequence).

In DNA form, the CDR3 reads TGTGCAAGTCGCTTAGAGGAGAGTCCGGGTAATGAAAAACTGTTTTTT. This codes for CASRLEESPGNEKLFF. The chain employs TRBV12-2 and TRBJ1-4. TRBV12-2 is a pseudogene. The CDR3 sequence is 16 residues long.

V gene TRBV6-6 combines with J gene TRBJ2-7, with D perhaps TRBD1 (5 bases). V dropped 2 bases and J dropped 4 bases, with 9 bases sitting between them. CDR1 is MNHNY and CDR2 is SVGAGI in the germline V gene (reference sequence). The CDR3 loop spans 13 amino acids. The CDR3 coding sequence is TGTGCCAGCAGTTACACAGGAAATTACGAGCAGTACTTC. Its translation: CASSYTGNYEQYF.

The CDR3 nucleotides read TGCGCCAGCAGCACGGTAGCGGGAGAGGCCTACGAGCAGTACTTC. Amino acids: CASSTVAGEAYEQYF. The chain uses TRBV5-1 and TRBJ2-7; 9 nucleotides line up with TRBD2. CDR3 length: 15 amino acids. Germline values: CDR1 SGHRS, CDR2 YFSETQ. The ends lost 4 bases at V and 2 bases at J; junction bases unmatched: 7.

The chain couples TRBV11-1 to TRBJ2-2; D is perhaps TRBD1 (6 bases). The CDR3 is 14 amino acids. V was clipped by 4 bases and J by 2 bases, with 8 bases between them. Germline CDR1 SGHAT, CDR2 FQDESV (reference sequence). The CDR3 nucleotides are TGTGCCAGCAGCTGGGACATAAACACCGGGGAGCTGTTTTTT. Translating it yields CASSWDINTGELFF.

This clone was observed a handful of times. This chain connects TRBV12-5 to TRBJ2-1, with TRBD2 as a possible D gene (5 bases). CDR3 length equals 11 residues. V lost 4 bases to trimming and J lost 9 bases, with 7 bases between them. In germline, CDR1 is LGHNT, CDR2 FRNRAP. For the CDR3, the DNA is TGTGCTAGTGGTTCGGGGTTTGAGCAGTTCTTC. Translation gives CASGSGFEQFF.

J is TRBJ2-5 and V is TRBV5-6, with D possibly called TRBD1 or TRBD2 (6 bases each). Trimming removed 1 base at V and 4 bases at J, with 17 bases between. Germline CDR1 and CDR2: SGHDT and YYEEEE. The CDR3 loop spans 16 amino acids. CDR3 residues: CASSLTIAEGGETQYF. For the CDR3, the DNA is TGTGCCAGCAGCTTGACTATTGCGGAGGGGGGAGAGACCCAGTACTTC. The full variable domain, its missing parts supplied by reference TRBV5-6 and TRBJ2-5, is DAGVTQSPTHLIKTRGQQVTLRCSPKSGHDTVSWYQQALGQGPQFIFQYYEEEERQRGNFPDRFSGHQFPNYSSELNVNALLLGDSALYLCASSLTIAEGGETQYFGPGTRLLVL.

The genes are TRBV5-1 and TRBJ2-7, with TRBD2 identical over 7 bases. This CDR3 spans 14 amino acids. Trimming at V came to 4 bases and at J to 0 bases, leaving 4 bases not matched to a gene. CDR1 and CDR2 from the germline V gene are SGHRS and YFSETQ. For the CDR3, the DNA is TGCGCCAGCAGCCTCCTAGCGGACTCCTACGAGCAGTACTTC. It is translated as CASSLLADSYEQYF. Full variable domain (missing parts from reference TRBV5-1 and TRBJ2-7): KAGVTQTPRYLIKTRGQQVTLSCSPISGHRSVSWYQQTPGQGLQFLFEYFSETQRNKGNFPGRFSGRQFSNSRSEMNVSTLELGDSALYLCASSLLADSYEQYFGPGTRLTVT.

The chain carries TRBV7-9 and TRBJ2-5; 7 nucleotides align to TRBD2. Germline V CDR1 and CDR2: SEHNR, FQNEAQ (reference sequence). The CDR3 extends over 14 amino acids. V was pared by 7 bases and J by 2 bases, with 7 bases of the junction left unmatched. The CDR3 DNA sequence: TGTGCCAGCACCGATGGGGGGGGACAAGAGACCCAGTACTTC. It translates to CASTDGGGQETQYF.

V and J are TRBV28 and TRBJ1-2; D gene ambiguous. Germline V gives CDR1 MDHEN, CDR2 SYDVKM. V lost 7 bases, J lost 2 bases, and 17 bases lay in between. The CDR3 contains 15 residues. The CDR3 here is CASTSPRASNYGYTF. In nucleotides, the CDR3 is TGTGCCAGCACCTCCCCGAGGGCCTCCAACTATGGCTACACCTTC.

The genes are TRBV10-2 and TRBJ2-4; 10 bases are a match to TRBD2. V was pared by 7 bases and J by 3 bases, with 9 bases of the junction left unmatched. The CDR3 is 16 amino acids. Germline V gives CDR1 WSHSY, CDR2 SAAADI. This CDR3 is CASNPLAGTDKNIQYF. The CDR3 DNA reads TGCGCCAGCAATCCACTAGCGGGAACAGACAAAAACATTCAGTACTTC.

The chain joins TRBV27 to TRBJ1-2; TRBD1 agrees at 9 bases. Germline V gene data show CDR1 as MNHEY and CDR2 as SMNVEV (reference sequence). The CDR3 length is 15 residues. V lost 3 bases to trimming and J lost 2 bases; unmatched junction nucleotides: 4. CDR3 nucleotide sequence: TGTGCCAGCAGTTTTTCCGGGACAGGGAACTATGGCTACACCTTC. Translation: CASSFSGTGNYGYTF.

CDR3 nucleotide sequence: TGTGCCACCAGCAGAGATAAGCGGGACAAAAACATTCAGTACTTC. This encodes CATSRDKRDKNIQYF. This sequence joins TRBV15 and TRBJ2-4, with 7 nucleotides matching TRBD2. The V and J ends lost 0 bases and 3 bases, in that order; junction bases with no gene match: 2. The CDR3 has 15 residues. The germline V gene has CDR1 LNHNV and CDR2 YYDKDF (reference sequence).

The gene calls are TRBV11-2 and TRBJ2-3; D call uncertain. The CDR3 covers 14 residues. V was pared by 3 bases and J by 2 bases, with 9 bases between. Germline V CDR1 and CDR2: SGHAT, FQNNGV. CDR3 loop: CASSLGRLTDTQYF. The DNA of the CDR3 is TGTGCCAGCAGCTTGGGCAGACTCACAGATACGCAGTATTTT.

The V call is TRBV7-9, the J call TRBJ2-7; D gene unclear. There are 15 residues in the CDR3. Germline V gene lookup returns CDR1 SEHNR and CDR2 FQNEAQ (reference sequence). With 4 bases removed from V and 2 bases from J, the gap between germline ends came to 15 bases. DNA for the CDR3: TGTGCCAGCAGCTCGGGCCCGGCCGGAGCCTACGAGCAGTACTTC. Protein sequence: CASSSGPAGAYEQYF.

This clone is termed medium-sized (0.01 to 0.1%). In DNA form, the CDR3 reads TGTGCCAGCAGCCTCTGGACAGGGGGCGTCCCTGAAGCTTTCTTT. The encoded protein is CASSLWTGGVPEAFF. The rearrangement uses TRBV5-6 and TRBJ1-1, with 11 bases that match TRBD1. The CDR3 contains 15 residues. In germline, CDR1 is SGHDT, CDR2 YYEEEE. V shed 4 bases, J shed 6 bases, and the junction held 8 bases outside the gene matches.